This T cell receptor beta chain is drawn from a study of control samples from healthy donors and cancer patients. The V segment lost 3 bases and the J segment 3 bases; nucleotides outside the gene matches: 6. The CDR3 runs to 17 residues. Per the germline V gene, CDR1 is SGHTS and CDR2 is YDEGEE. Assay: immunoSEQ multiplex PCR; the TCRdb copy retains only in-frame clones and omits some. Here the sample spans 230,000 or so clones, 90% to 95% being singletons. The sequenced sample consisted of blood. V usage is TRBV5-8 and J usage is TRBJ2-3, with 14 bases that match TRBD2. This sequence was found in a man aged 45-65 years in good health. CDR3 protein: CASSYRLAGGRTDTQYF. The CDR3 DNA sequence: TGTGCCAGCAGCTACAGACTAGCGGGGGGGCGTACAGATACGCAGTATTTT.